Below, 17 T cell receptor beta chains from the same sample are listed, as sequenced in a study of PD-1 blockade in mismatch repair-deficient tumors. The repertoire was sequenced with immunoSEQ multiplex PCR; TCRdb's copy has only in-frame clones and lacks some. Of over 100,000 clones in the sample, over 60% were seen once. The sample was peripheral blood, taken more than 58 weeks after starting pembrolizumab. The receptors were gathered from an adult with mismatch repair-deficient cancer.

The chain recombines TRBV6-5 with TRBJ2-1; 8 nucleotides match TRBD2. V gave up 10 bases and J gave up 6 bases; unmatched junction bases: 14. Per the germline V gene, CDR1 is MNHEY and CDR2 is SVGAGI. The CDR3 consists of 15 residues. The CDR3 spells CATILPSGSRNEQFF. CDR3 sequence (DNA): TGTGCCACCATCCTACCCAGCGGGAGTCGCAATGAGCAGTTCTTC.

This chain uses TRBV5-4 with TRBJ2-3; 8 bases agree with TRBD2. V shed 2 bases, J shed 4 bases, and the junction held 6 bases outside the gene matches. The CDR3 consists of 15 residues. Germline V gene lookup returns CDR1 SGHNT and CDR2 YYREEE (reference sequence). CDR3: CASSLLLAGADTQYF. For the CDR3, the DNA is TGTGCCAGCAGCTTACTTCTAGCGGGTGCAGATACGCAGTATTTT.

This clone was recorded once. The V and J genes are TRBV10-3 and TRBJ1-1; 7 nucleotides align to TRBD1. Germline V gene data show CDR1 as ENHRY and CDR2 as SYGVKD. The CDR3 is 15 residues long. V dropped 7 bases and J dropped 6; count of bases not matched to a gene: 14. The CDR3 loop reads CAITAGQSGGPEAFF. CDR3 DNA sequence: TGTGCCATCACCGCGGGACAGTCTGGGGGGCCTGAAGCTTTCTTT.

The chain carries TRBV7-2 and TRBJ1-2, with D maybe TRBD1 (6 bases). The CDR3 spans 17 residues. V lost 5 bases and J lost 4, with 23 bases in between. Germline V gene data show CDR1 as SGHTA and CDR2 as FQGNSA. CDR3 loop: CASSPPRGAAVGYGYTF. The CDR3, as DNA: TGTGCCAGCAGCCCCCCCAGGGGAGCAGCCGTCGGCTATGGCTACACCTTC. The entire variable domain, with the rest obtained from reference TRBV7-2 and TRBJ1-2, is as follows: GAGVSQSPSNKVTEKGKDVELRCDPISGHTALYWYRQSLGQGLEFLIYFQGNSAPDKSGLPSDRFSAERTGGSVSTLTIQRTQQEDSAVYLCASSPPRGAAVGYGYTFGSGTRLTVV.

The rearrangement joins TRBV5-4 to TRBJ2-7, with TRBD2 as a possible D gene (6 bases). The CDR3 runs to 14 residues. Deletions cut 0 bases from V and 5 bases from J, with 12 bases between. Germline V gives CDR1 SGHNT, CDR2 YYREEE (reference sequence). CDR3 amino acids: CASSLGGAIDEQYF. In nucleotides, the CDR3 is TGTGCCAGCAGCTTGGGCGGGGCTATCGACGAGCAGTACTTC. Full variable domain (missing parts from reference TRBV5-4 and TRBJ2-7): ETGVTQSPTHLIKTRGQQVTLRCSSQSGHNTVSWYQQALGQGPQFIFQYYREEENGRGNFPPRFSGLQFPNYSSELNVNALELDDSALYLCASSLGGAIDEQYFGPGTRLTVT.

This chain connects TRBV10-2 to TRBJ2-3; 16 nucleotides align to TRBD2. Germline-derived CDR1 and CDR2 are WSHSY and SAAADI. The CDR3 is 15 amino acids. J gave up 9 bases and V 8 bases, and 8 bases lay outside the gene matches. In DNA, the CDR3 is TGCGCCAGCCAAGGGGGGACTAGCGGGAGGGGAACGCAGTATTTT. It is translated as CASQGGTSGRGTQYF.

This chain connects TRBV7-6 to TRBJ1-5; weak D call: TRBD1 (5 bases). The CDR3 is 15 amino acids. CDR1 and CDR2 from the germline V gene are SGHVS and FNYEAQ. The V gene lost 5 bases and the J gene lost 5 bases, with 16 bases spanning the gap. CDR3 nucleotides: TGTGCCAGCAGCGCAGAATTGGGGCTGGATCAGCCCCAGCATTTT. Protein: CASSAELGLDQPQHF.

This clone has only a few counts. The rearrangement joins TRBV2 to TRBJ1-2, with a tentative D call TRBD1 (6 bases). The CDR3 is 15 residues long. With 4 bases removed from V and 4 bases from J, the gap between germline ends came to 16 bases. Germline V CDR1 and CDR2: SNHLY, FYNNEI. This CDR3 is CASSADSRGGYGYTF. In DNA form, the CDR3 reads TGTGCCAGCAGTGCAGACAGTCGAGGGGGCTATGGCTACACCTTC.

The chain recombines TRBV12-1 with TRBJ1-2; no DNA check was done on the table's D call, TRBD1. TRBV12-1 counts as a pseudogene. The length of the CDR3 is 15 residues. CDR3 DNA sequence: TGTGCCAGCAGCCAAAACTTGACAGGCCAGTATGGCTACACCTTC. Encoded protein: CASSQNLTGQYGYTF.

The chain links TRBV4-1 to TRBJ1-4, with 7 bases aligning to TRBD1. The CDR3 has 18 residues. Trimming took 4 bases from V and 4 from J; bases not matched to a gene: 15. Per the germline V gene, CDR1 is MGHRA and CDR2 is YSYEKL. CDR3 protein: CASSPLQGRRGSNEKLFF. The CDR3 region has the DNA TGCGCCAGCAGCCCGCTACAGGGGCGCCGGGGGAGTAATGAAAAACTGTTTTTT.

This clone showed up just a few times. This sequence joins TRBV11-2 and TRBJ2-3, with 8 bases fitting TRBD2. In germline, CDR1 is SGHAT, CDR2 FQNNGV. The V segment lost 5 bases and the J segment 4 bases; nucleotides outside the gene matches: 8. There are 15 residues in the CDR3. The CDR3 sequence is CASSPGAGGADTQYF. The CDR3 region has the DNA TGTGCCAGCAGCCCAGGGGCGGGAGGAGCAGATACGCAGTATTTT.

This clone was counted ten times or more. The chain has TRBV2 and TRBJ2-5; D remains ambiguous. The CDR3 has 13 amino acids. Between the trimmed V and J ends, which lost 7 bases and 7 bases, there was a span of 16 bases. Germline V gene data show CDR1 as SNHLY and CDR2 as FYNNEI. For the CDR3, the DNA is TGTGCCAGCACGCTCGAGGCCGAAGGGACCCAGTACTTC. Encoded protein: CASTLEAEGTQYF.

This sequence joins TRBV7-3 and TRBJ2-3; 7 bases are a match to TRBD2. The junction had 3 bases not matched to a gene; V was cut back by 0 bases and J by 3 bases. CDR1 and CDR2 (germline): SGHTA, FQGTGA. This CDR3 contains 15 residues. CDR3 residues: CASSLTGGPTDTQYF. The CDR3 region has the DNA TGTGCCAGCAGCTTAACGGGAGGGCCTACAGATACGCAGTATTTT.

Note on this clone: A junction end diverges from the germline sequence, so it may reflect a read error. The rearrangement joins TRBV7-6 to TRBJ2-2; D uncertain. Germline CDR1 is SGHVS and CDR2 is FNYEAQ. This CDR3 comprises 14 residues. The CDR3 region has the DNA TGTGCCAGCAGCTTAGGGGGAATCACCAGGGAGCTGTTTTTT. As protein: CASSLGGITRELFF.

The gene calls are TRBV11-1 and TRBJ2-7, with a possible D match to TRBD2 (5 bases). Deletions cut 0 bases from V and 3 bases from J, with 9 bases between. The germline V gene encodes CDR1 SGHAT and CDR2 FQDESV (reference sequence). The CDR3 contains 14 residues. CDR3 nucleotide sequence: TGTGCCAGCAGCTTAGCTCGTGGAGGCTACGAGCAGTACTTC. It specifies CASSLARGGYEQYF.

This sequence joins TRBV4-3 and TRBJ2-5; D is unresolved. Trimming cost V 4 bases and J 1 base, with 22 bases left between them. CDR1 LGHNA and CDR2 YSLEER come from the germline V gene. The CDR3 is made up of 18 amino acids. This CDR3 is CASSLYLSRVASQETQYF. For the CDR3, the DNA is TGCGCCAGCAGCCTCTATCTCAGTAGGGTGGCGAGCCAAGAGACCCAGTACTTC.

CDR3 sequence: CASRSRRGGHGYTF. The CDR3 DNA sequence: TGTGCCAGCAGATCTAGGCGAGGGGGCCATGGCTACACCTTC. This sequence joins TRBV7-9 and TRBJ1-2; 7 nucleotides match TRBD1. CDR3 length equals 14 residues. The germline V gene encodes CDR1 SEHNR and CDR2 FQNEAQ (reference sequence). V lost 6 bases to trimming and J lost 6 bases; unmatched junction nucleotides: 10.